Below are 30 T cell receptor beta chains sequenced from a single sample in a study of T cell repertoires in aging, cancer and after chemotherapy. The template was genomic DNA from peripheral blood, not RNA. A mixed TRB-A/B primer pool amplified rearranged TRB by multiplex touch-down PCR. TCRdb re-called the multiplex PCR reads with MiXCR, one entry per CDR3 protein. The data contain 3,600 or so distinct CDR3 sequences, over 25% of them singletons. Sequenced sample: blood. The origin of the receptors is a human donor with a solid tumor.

DNA for the CDR3: TGTGCCAGTAGTCCACAGGGGGGACGGGAGACCCAGTACTTC. Encoded protein: CASSPQGGRETQYF. The chain carries TRBV19 and TRBJ2-5, with 8 positions matching TRBD1. The CDR3 length is 14 residues. The junction had 7 bases not matched to a gene; V was cut back by 5 bases and J by 5 bases. Germline lookup yields CDR1 LNHDA and CDR2 SQIVND (reference sequence).

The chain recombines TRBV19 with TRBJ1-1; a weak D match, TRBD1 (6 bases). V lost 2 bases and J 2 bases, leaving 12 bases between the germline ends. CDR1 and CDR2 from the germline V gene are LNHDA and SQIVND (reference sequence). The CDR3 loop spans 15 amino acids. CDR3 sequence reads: CASSISGQLNTEAFF. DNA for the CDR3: TGTGCCAGTAGTATAAGTGGACAGCTTAACACTGAAGCTTTCTTT.

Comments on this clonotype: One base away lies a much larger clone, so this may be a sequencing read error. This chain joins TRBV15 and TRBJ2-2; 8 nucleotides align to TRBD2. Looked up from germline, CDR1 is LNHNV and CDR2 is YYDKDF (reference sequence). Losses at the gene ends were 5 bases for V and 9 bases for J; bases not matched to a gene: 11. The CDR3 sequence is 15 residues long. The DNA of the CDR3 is TGTGCCACCAGCCGGAGCGGGAGTGGAGCCTGGGAGCTGTTTTTT. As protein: CATSRSGSGAWELFF.

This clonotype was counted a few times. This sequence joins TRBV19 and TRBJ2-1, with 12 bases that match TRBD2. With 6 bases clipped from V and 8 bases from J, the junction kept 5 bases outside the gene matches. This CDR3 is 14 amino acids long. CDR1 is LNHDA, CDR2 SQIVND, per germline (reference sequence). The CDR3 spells CASRSLAGGHEQFF. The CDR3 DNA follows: TGTGCCAGTAGATCACTAGCGGGAGGCCATGAGCAGTTCTTC.

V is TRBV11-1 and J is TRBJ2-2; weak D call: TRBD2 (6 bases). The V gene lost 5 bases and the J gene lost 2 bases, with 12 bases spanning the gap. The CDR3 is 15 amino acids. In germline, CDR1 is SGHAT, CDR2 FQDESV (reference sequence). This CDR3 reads CASSPRTTNTGELFF. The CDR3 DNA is TGTGCCAGCAGCCCCCGGACTACCAACACCGGGGAGCTGTTTTTT.

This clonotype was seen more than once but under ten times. The CDR3: CASSQGGGQDTQYF. In nucleotides, the CDR3 is TGTGCCAGCAGCCAGGGCGGGGGGCAGGATACGCAGTATTTT. The chain couples TRBV14 to TRBJ2-3, with 8 nucleotides matching TRBD2. Germline CDR1 SGHDN, CDR2 FVKESK. CDR3 size: 14 residues. The junction had 5 bases not matched to a gene; V was cut back by 3 bases and J by 6 bases.

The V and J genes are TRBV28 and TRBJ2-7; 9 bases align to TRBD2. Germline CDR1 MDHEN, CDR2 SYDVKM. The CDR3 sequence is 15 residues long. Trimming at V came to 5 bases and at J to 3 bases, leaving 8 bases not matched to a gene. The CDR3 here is CASSGTSRGVYEQYV. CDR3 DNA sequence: TGTGCCAGCAGTGGGACTAGCCGGGGGGTCTACGAGCAGTACGTC.

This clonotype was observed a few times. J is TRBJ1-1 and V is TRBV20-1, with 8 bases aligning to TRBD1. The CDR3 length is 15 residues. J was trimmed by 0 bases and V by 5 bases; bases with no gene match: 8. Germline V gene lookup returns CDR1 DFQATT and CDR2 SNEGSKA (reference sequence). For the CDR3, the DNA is TGCAGTGCTCCGGACAGGGCCTCCATGAACACTGAAGCTTTCTTT. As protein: CSAPDRASMNTEAFF.

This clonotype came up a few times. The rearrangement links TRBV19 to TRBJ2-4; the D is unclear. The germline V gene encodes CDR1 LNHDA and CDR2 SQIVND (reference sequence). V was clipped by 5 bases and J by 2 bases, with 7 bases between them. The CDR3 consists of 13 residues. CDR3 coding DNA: TGTGCCAGTAGTCCCAGACCCAAAAACATTCAGTACTTC. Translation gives CASSPRPKNIQYF. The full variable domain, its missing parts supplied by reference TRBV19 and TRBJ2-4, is DGGITQSPKYLFRKEGQNVTLSCEQNLNHDAMYWYRQDPGQGLRLIYYSQIVNDFQKGDIAEGYSVSREKKESFPLTVTSAQKNPTAFYLCASSPRPKNIQYFGAGTRLSVL.

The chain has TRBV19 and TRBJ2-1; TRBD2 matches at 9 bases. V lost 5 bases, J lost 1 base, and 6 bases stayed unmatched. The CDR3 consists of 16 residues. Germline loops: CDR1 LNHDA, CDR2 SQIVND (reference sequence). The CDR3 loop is CASSELLAGSYNEQFF. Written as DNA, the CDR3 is TGTGCCAGTAGTGAGTTGCTAGCGGGGTCCTACAATGAGCAGTTCTTC.

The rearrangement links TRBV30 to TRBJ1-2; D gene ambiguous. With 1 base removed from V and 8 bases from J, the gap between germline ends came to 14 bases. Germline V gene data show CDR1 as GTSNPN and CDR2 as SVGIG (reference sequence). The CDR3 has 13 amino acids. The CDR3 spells CAWSAHALDGYTF. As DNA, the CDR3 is TGTGCCTGGAGTGCACACGCATTGGACGGCTACACCTTC.

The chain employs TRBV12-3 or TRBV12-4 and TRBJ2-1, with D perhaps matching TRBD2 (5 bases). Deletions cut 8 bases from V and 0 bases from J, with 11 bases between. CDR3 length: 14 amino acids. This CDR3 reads CASDSGGSYNEQFF. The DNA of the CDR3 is TGTGCCAGCGACTCAGGAGGCTCCTACAATGAGCAGTTCTTC.

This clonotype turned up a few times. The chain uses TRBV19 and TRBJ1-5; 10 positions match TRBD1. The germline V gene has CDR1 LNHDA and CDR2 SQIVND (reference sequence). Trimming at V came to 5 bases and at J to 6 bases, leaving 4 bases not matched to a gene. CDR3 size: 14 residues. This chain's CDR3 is CASSPTGGTQPQHF. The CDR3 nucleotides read TGTGCCAGTAGTCCGACAGGGGGCACTCAGCCCCAGCATTTT.

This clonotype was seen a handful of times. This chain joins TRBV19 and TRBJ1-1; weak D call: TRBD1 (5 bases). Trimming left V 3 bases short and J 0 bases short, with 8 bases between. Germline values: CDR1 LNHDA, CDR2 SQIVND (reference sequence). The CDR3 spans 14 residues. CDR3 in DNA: TGTGCCAGTAGTATTCAGGGAGTGAACACTGAAGCTTTCTTT. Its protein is CASSIQGVNTEAFF. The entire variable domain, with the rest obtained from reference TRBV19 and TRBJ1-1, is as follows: DGGITQSPKYLFRKEGQNVTLSCEQNLNHDAMYWYRQDPGQGLRLIYYSQIVNDFQKGDIAEGYSVSREKKESFPLTVTSAQKNPTAFYLCASSIQGVNTEAFFGQGTRLTVV.

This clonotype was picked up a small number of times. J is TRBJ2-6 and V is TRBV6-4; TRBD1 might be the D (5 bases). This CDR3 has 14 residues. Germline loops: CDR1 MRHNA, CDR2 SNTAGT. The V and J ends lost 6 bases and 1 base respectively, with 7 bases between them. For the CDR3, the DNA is TGTGCCAGCAGAGACAGTTCTGGGGCCAACGTCCTGACTTTC. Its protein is CASRDSSGANVLTF.

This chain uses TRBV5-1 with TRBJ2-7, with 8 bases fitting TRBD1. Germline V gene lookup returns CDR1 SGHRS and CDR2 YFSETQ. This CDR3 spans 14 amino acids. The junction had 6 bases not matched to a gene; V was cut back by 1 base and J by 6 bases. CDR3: CASSLTQGAGEQYF. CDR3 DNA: TGCGCCAGCAGCTTGACCCAGGGGGCGGGCGAGCAGTACTTC.

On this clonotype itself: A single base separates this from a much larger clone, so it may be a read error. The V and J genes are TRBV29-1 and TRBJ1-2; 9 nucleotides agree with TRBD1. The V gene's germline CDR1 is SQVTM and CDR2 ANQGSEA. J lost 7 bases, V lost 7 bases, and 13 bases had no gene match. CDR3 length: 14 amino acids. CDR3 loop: CSAYTGTGTGGYTF. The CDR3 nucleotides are TGCAGCGCATATACCGGGACAGGGACGGGTGGCTACACCTTC.

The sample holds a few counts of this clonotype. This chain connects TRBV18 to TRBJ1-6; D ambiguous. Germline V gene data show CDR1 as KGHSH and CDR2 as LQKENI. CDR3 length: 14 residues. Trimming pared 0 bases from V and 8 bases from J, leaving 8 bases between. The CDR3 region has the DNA TGTGCCAGCTCACCACCGAACAGAGATTCACCCCTCCACTTT. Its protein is CASSPPNRDSPLHF. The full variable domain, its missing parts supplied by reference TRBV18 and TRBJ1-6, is NAGVMQNPRHLVRRRGQEARLRCSPMKGHSHVYWYRQLPEEGLKFMVYLQKENIIDESGMPKERFSAEFPKEGPSILRIQQVVRGDSAAYFCASSPPNRDSPLHFGNGTRLTVT.

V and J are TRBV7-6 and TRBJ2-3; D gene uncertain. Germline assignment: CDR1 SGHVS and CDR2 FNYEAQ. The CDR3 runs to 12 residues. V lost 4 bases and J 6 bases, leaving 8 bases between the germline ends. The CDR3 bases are TGTGCCAGCAGCTCGAATGGGGATACGCAGTATTTT. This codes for CASSSNGDTQYF.

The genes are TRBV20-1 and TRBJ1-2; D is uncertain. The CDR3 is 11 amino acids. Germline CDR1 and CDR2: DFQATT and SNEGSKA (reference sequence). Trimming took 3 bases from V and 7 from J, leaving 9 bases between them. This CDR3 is CSARGVSGYTF. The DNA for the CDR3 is TGCAGTGCTAGGGGAGTTTCTGGCTACACCTTC.

The CDR3 DNA sequence: TGCGCCAGCAGCCCCGGGACACTTAATAATTCACCCCTCCACTTT. This encodes CASSPGTLNNSPLHF. The chain employs TRBV5-1 and TRBJ1-6, with D tentatively TRBD1 (6 bases). The germline gives CDR1 SGHRS, CDR2 YFSETQ. The V gene lost 4 bases and the J gene lost 5 bases, with 13 bases spanning the gap. CDR3 length: 15 residues.

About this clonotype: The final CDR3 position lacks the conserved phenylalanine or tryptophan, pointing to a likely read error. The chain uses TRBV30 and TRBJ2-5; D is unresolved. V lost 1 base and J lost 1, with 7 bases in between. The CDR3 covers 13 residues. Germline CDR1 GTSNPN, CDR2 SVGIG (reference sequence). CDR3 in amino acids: CAWSARRQETQYL. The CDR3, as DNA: TGTGCCTGGAGTGCTAGACGCCAAGAGACCCAGTACTTG.

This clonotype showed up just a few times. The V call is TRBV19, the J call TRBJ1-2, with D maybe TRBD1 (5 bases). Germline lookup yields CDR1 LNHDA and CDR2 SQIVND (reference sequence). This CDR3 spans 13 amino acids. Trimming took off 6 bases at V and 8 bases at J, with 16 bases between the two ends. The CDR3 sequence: CASRRQPPEGYTF. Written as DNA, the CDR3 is TGTGCCAGTAGGAGACAGCCGCCGGAGGGCTACACCTTC.

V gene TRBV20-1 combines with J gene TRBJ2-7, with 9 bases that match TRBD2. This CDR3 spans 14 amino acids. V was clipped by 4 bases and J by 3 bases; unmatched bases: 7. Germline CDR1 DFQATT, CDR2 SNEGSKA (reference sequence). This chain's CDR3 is CSATPSGDFYEQYF. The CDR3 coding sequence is TGCAGTGCTACTCCTAGCGGGGATTTCTACGAGCAGTACTTC.

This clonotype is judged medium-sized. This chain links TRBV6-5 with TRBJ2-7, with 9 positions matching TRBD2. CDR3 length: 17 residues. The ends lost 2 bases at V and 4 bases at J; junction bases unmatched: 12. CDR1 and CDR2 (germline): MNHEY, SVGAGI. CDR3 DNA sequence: TGTGCCAGCAGTTACACGCCGGTTGGACTAGCGAGATACGAGCAGTACTTC. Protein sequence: CASSYTPVGLARYEQYF.

CDR3 sequence: CASSSGLAGSYEQYF. DNA of the CDR3: TGTGCCAGCAGTTCGGGACTAGCGGGGAGCTATGAGCAGTACTTC. This chain links TRBV12-3 or TRBV12-4 with TRBJ2-7; TRBD2 matches 13 bases. The V gene end was trimmed by 4 bases and the J gene end by 7 bases; junction bases not matched to a gene: 7. The CDR3 covers 15 residues.

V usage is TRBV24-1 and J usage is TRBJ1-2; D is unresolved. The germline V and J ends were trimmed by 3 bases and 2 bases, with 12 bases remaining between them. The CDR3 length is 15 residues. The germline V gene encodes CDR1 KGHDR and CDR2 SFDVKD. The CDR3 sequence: CATSDPRTENYGYTF. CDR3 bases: TGTGCCACCAGTGATCCACGGACGGAAAACTATGGCTACACCTTC.

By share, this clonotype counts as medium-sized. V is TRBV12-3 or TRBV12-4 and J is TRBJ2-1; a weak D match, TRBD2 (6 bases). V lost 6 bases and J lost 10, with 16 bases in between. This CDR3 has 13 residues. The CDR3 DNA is TGTGCCAGCAGAGGGGACCCCCGGGAGGAGCAGTTCTTC. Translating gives CASRGDPREEQFF.

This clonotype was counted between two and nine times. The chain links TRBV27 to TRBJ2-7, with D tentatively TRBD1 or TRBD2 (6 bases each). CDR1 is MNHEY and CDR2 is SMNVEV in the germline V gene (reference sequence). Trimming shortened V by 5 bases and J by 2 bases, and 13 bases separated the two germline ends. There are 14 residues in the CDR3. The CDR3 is CASSRGTVTYEQYF. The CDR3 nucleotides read TGTGCCAGCAGTAGGGGGACTGTGACCTACGAGCAGTACTTC.

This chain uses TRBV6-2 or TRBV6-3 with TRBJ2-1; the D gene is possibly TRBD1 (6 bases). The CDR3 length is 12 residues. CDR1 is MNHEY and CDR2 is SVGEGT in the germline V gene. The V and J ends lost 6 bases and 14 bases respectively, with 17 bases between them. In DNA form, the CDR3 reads TGTGCCAGCAGCTTAGCGCGTACAGGGAAGTTCTTC. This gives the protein CASSLARTGKFF.